Listed below are T cell receptor beta chains from one sample, sequenced in a study of identical twins. TCRdb re-derived calls from the 5' RACE reads in MiXCR, one entry per CDR3 protein. The sample holds about 660,000 distinct CDR3 sequences, more than 6.5% seen once. The data also belong to a second study, concerning yellow fever vaccine responses in identical twins.

Material for sequencing was PBMCs. The receptors were sampled from a woman under 30 in good health. CDR3s include the opening cysteine and the closing phenylalanine or tryptophan. The D gene is left open where the match is weak. Clone size is not always given. Where it is, it says once, few, many or a class for expanded clones.

v_gene	d_gene	j_gene	abundance	CDR3nt	CDR3aa
TRBV12-3/TRBV12-4	NA	TRBJ1-6	NA	TGTGCCAGCAGTTTAGCTTGGGGAGACTATAATTCACCCCTCCACTTT	CASSLAWGDYNSPLHF
TRBV29-1	NA	TRBJ2-1	many	TGCAGCGTTCCCGGAGGGATTGGCAATGAGCAGTTCTTC	CSVPGGIGNEQFF
TRBV28	TRBD1	TRBJ2-7	many	TGTGCCAGCAGCCCTGGGGACAGATTCTACGAGCAGTACTTC	CASSPGDRFYEQYF
TRBV19	NA	TRBJ2-2	NA	TGTGCCAGTACCATGCCGGGTGCCGGGGAGCTGTTTTTT	CASTMPGAGELFF
TRBV12-3/TRBV12-4	NA	TRBJ1-5	few	TGTGCCAGCAGTTTATCGGGGGGCAGAAATCAGCCCCAGCATTTT	CASSLSGGRNQPQHF
TRBV25-1	TRBD1	TRBJ2-2	many	TGTGCCAGCAGTGCAGGGACAGGGTTGTTCGGGGAGCTGTTTTTT	CASSAGTGLFGELFF
TRBV29-1	TRBD2	TRBJ2-7	NA	TGCAGCGCTGTCCACACGCCTAGCGGGAGGGTCTACGAGCAGTACTTC	CSAVHTPSGRVYEQYF
TRBV6-5	NA	TRBJ1-2	many	TGTGCCAGCAGTTACTCGGGCAGGGGAGACTATGGCTACACCTTC	CASSYSGRGDYGYTF
TRBV10-3	NA	TRBJ2-7	many	TGTGCCATCAGTGAGTCCTACAACTCCTACGAGCAGTACTTC	CAISESYNSYEQYF
TRBV6-5	TRBD1	TRBJ1-2	many	TGTGCCAGCAGTTACCTACGGACAGGGGGTGCCTATGGCTACACCTTC	CASSYLRTGGAYGYTF
TRBV4-1	NA	TRBJ2-3	few	TGCGCCAGCAGTGACGGGCCAGCCAAATTCACAGATACGCAGTATTTT	CASSDGPAKFTDTQYF
TRBV20-1	NA	TRBJ2-3	many	TGCAGTGCTAGAATTGGGACCACCTCTGGTACGCAGTATTTT	CSARIGTTSGTQYF
TRBV24-1	TRBD1	TRBJ2-3	NA	TGTGCCACCGAAACAGGGGGCACAGATACGCAGTATTTT	CATETGGTDTQYF
TRBV14	NA	TRBJ2-3	many	TGTGCCAGCAGCCAAGATTGGGCATCCGCAGATACGCAGTATTTT	CASSQDWASADTQYF
TRBV11-1	NA	TRBJ2-2	few	TGTGCCAGCAGCATAACCCCTACCTATTCAGAACCTATGAACACCGGGGAGCTGTTTTTT	CASSITPTYSEPMNTGELFF
TRBV28	NA	TRBJ2-7	few	TGTGCCACCCTGGAGGCTAGCGCGAACTACGAGCAGTACTTC	CATLEASANYEQYF
TRBV3-1	NA	TRBJ1-3	many	TGTGCCAGCAGCCAAGCACGGAGCTCTGGAAACACCATATATTTT	CASSQARSSGNTIYF
TRBV19	NA	TRBJ1-5	NA	TGTGCCAGTAGTCCTAGGACTAGCTTTCAGCCCCAGCATTTT	CASSPRTSFQPQHF
TRBV5-1	NA	TRBJ2-1	NA	TGCGCCAGCAGCCTACAAGGTGGCCGTGAGCAGTTCTTC	CASSLQGGREQFF
TRBV6-4	NA	TRBJ2-1	NA	TGTGCCAGCAGTGACCTCGCGGGTGAGCAGTTCTTC	CASSDLAGEQFF
TRBV27	TRBD1	TRBJ2-7	NA	TGTGCCAGCAGTTTATGGACAGGGGACGAGCAGTACTTC	CASSLWTGDEQYF
TRBV2	TRBD1	TRBJ1-4	few	TGTGCCAGCACCAACGACAGGGGGCGAAAACTGTTTTTT	CASTNDRGRKLFF
TRBV18	TRBD2	TRBJ2-3	NA	TGTGCCAGCTCACCCCCCCGGGAGGCAGATACGCAGTATTTT	CASSPPREADTQYF
TRBV27	NA	TRBJ2-7	few	TGTGCCAGCAGTTTATCGGGAAGGGCTCCATACGAGCAGTACTTC	CASSLSGRAPYEQYF
TRBV27	NA	TRBJ1-4	NA	TGTGCCAGCAAACCTTCGGGACTTAAGGTGGCTAATGAAAAACTGTTTTTT	CASKPSGLKVANEKLFF
TRBV5-6	TRBD1	TRBJ2-2	few	TGTGCCAGCAGCCGGACAGGGGAGCGACCGAACACCGGGGAGCTGTTTTTT	CASSRTGERPNTGELFF
TRBV10-3	NA	TRBJ2-7	few	TGTGCCATCAGCCAGGGAGGAGGCTCCTACGAGCAGTACTTC	CAISQGGGSYEQYF
TRBV4-3	NA	TRBJ2-7	few	TGCGCCAGCAGCCAAGGGGCAGAAGCGTACGAGCAGTACTTC	CASSQGAEAYEQYF
TRBV29-1	TRBD1	TRBJ2-3	few	TGCAGCGGTTTACGGACAGGGGCTGTTAGTCTCGGATCAGATACGCAGTATTTT	CSGLRTGAVSLGSDTQYF
TRBV5-6	TRBD1	TRBJ2-2	few	TGTGCCAGCAGCTCGGAGACAGGGCACGGGGAGCTGTTTTTT	CASSSETGHGELFF
TRBV7-9	NA	TRBJ2-1	few	TGTGCCAGCAGCTTAGGAGTAATAAATGAGCAGTTCTTC	CASSLGVINEQFF
TRBV20-1	TRBD2	TRBJ2-1	NA	TGCAGTGTTGCAGCGGAGACTAGCCCGTACAATGAGCAGTTCTTC	CSVAAETSPYNEQFF
TRBV12-3/TRBV12-4	NA	TRBJ2-5	few	TGTGCCAGCAGTTTAGATACCCGGACGGGGGCCCAGTACTTC	CASSLDTRTGAQYF
TRBV10-3	NA	TRBJ1-1	NA	TGTGCCATCAGGGACAGCAGGAACACTGAAGCTTTCTTT	CAIRDSRNTEAFF
TRBV28	NA	TRBJ2-1	NA	TGTGCCAGCAGTTTACGAAGGTCCGGGACTCTTGGAGGGATGACGTTCTTC	CASSLRRSGTLGGMTFF
TRBV25-1	TRBD1	TRBJ2-2	NA	TGTGCCAGCAGTGCGCCCGGGACAGGCCCCACCGGGGAGCTGTTTTTT	CASSAPGTGPTGELFF
TRBV29-1	NA	TRBJ1-2	few	TGCAGCGTTGATTGGGGCGTTGCTAACTATGGCTACACCTTC	CSVDWGVANYGYTF
TRBV6-5	TRBD2	TRBJ2-7	few	TGTGCCAGCAGTTCCCGACTAGCGAATTCCTACGAGCAGTACTTC	CASSSRLANSYEQYF
TRBV24-1	NA	TRBJ2-5	few	TGTGCCACCAGTGGCTGGACTGGAGAAGAGACCCAGTACTTC	CATSGWTGEETQYF